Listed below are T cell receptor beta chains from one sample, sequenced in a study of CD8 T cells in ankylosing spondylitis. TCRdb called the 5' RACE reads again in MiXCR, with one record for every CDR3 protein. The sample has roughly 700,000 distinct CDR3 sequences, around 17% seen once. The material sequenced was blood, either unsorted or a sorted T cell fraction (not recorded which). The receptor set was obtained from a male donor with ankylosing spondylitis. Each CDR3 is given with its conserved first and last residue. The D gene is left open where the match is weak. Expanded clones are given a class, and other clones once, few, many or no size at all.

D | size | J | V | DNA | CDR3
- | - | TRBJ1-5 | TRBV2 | TGTGCCAGCAGGCAGGGTCAGCCCCAGCATTTT | CASRQGQPQHF
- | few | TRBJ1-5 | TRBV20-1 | TGCAGTGCTAGGGCGGGGGCAGCCAATCAGCCCCAGCATTTT | CSARAGAANQPQHF
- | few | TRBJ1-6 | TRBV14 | TGTGCCAGCAGCCAAGAAACGACGAATTCACCCCTCCACTTT | CASSQETTNSPLHF
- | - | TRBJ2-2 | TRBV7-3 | TGTGCCAGCAGCCTCGGGGCGTCCGGGGAGCTGTTTTTT | CASSLGASGELFF
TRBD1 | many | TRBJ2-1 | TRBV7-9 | TGTGCCAGCAGCTGGGGGACAGGGAGCTTCTACAATGAGCAGTTCTTC | CASSWGTGSFYNEQFF
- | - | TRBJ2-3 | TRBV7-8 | TGTGCCAGCAGGACCCGAGGTAGCGTGTTTGATACGCAGTATTTT | CASRTRGSVFDTQYF
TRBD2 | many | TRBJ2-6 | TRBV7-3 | TGTGCCAGCAGCTTATCCCTAGCGGGAGTAGGGGGGGCCAACGTCCTGACTTTC | CASSLSLAGVGGANVLTF
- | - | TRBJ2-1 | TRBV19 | TGTGCCAGTAGTATCCTCTCGTGGTCGGGGAATGAGCAGTTCTTC | CASSILSWSGNEQFF
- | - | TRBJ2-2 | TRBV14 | TGTGCCAGCAGCCCCTACTACCTTAACACCGGGGAGCTGTTTTTT | CASSPYYLNTGELFF
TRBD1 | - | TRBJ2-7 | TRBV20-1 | TGCAGTGCTAGATTTCGACAGGGGGTCCGAGACGAGCAGTACTTC | CSARFRQGVRDEQYF
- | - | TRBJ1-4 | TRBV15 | TGTGCCACCAGCAGAGATCGTAACAGCCACACAACTAATGAAAAACTGTTTTTT | CATSRDRNSHTTNEKLFF
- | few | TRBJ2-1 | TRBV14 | TGTGCCAGCAGCCAAGAGTCCGGGTTCGAACCCCACCACAATGAGCAGTTCTTC | CASSQESGFEPHHNEQFF
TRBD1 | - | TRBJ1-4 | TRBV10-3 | TGTGCCAGCTCACAGGGGATGGTTGGAACTAATGAAAAACTGTTTTTT | CASSQGMVGTNEKLFF
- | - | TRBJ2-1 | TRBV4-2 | TGTGCCAGCAGCCAAGATTCTCCCTCCTACAATGAGCAGTTCTTC | CASSQDSPSYNEQFF
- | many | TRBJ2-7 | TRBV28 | TGTGCCAGCAGTTTAAACGGGGACTCCTACGAGCAGTACTTC | CASSLNGDSYEQYF
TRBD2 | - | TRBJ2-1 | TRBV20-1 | TGCAGTGCTTCCCTAGCGGGGGACTACAATGAGCAGTTCTTC | CSASLAGDYNEQFF
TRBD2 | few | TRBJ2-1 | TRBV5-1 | TGCGCCAGCAGCTTGGCGGGACTAGCGGGGGGGCCGAATTCCTACAATGAGCAGTTCTTC | CASSLAGLAGGPNSYNEQFF
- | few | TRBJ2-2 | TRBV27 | TGTGCCAGCAGCTGGGACCTCGGGGCCGGGGAGCTGTTTTTT | CASSWDLGAGELFF
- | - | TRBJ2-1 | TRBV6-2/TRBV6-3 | TGTGCCAGCACTTATTCCCCCTACAATGAGCAGTTCTTC | CASTYSPYNEQFF
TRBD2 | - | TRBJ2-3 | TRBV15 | TGTGCCACCAGCATGGGACTAGCGGGGGAATACACAGATACGCAGTATTTT | CATSMGLAGEYTDTQYF
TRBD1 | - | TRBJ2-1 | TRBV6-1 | TGTGCCAGCATTCCCTCCGGGACAGGATACAATGAGCAGTTCTTC | CASIPSGTGYNEQFF
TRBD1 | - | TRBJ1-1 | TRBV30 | TGTGCCTGGAGCGGACAGGCGAACACTGAAGCTTTCTTT | CAWSGQANTEAFF
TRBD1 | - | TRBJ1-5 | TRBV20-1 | TGCAGTGCTACCCCGGACAGGGTGAATAGCAATCAGCCCCAGCATTTT | CSATPDRVNSNQPQHF
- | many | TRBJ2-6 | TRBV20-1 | TGCAGTGCTAGAGATCTTATAGATTCTGGGGCCAACGTCCTGACTTTC | CSARDLIDSGANVLTF
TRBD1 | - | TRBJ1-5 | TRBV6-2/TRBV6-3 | TGTGCCAGTCAGGGGGATTTCAGCAATCAGCCCCAGCATTTT | CASQGDFSNQPQHF
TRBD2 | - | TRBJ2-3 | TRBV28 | TGTGCCAGCAGTTTTTTACTAGCGGGAGTTGATCCAGATACGCAGTATTTT | CASSFLLAGVDPDTQYF
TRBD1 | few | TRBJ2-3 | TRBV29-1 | TGCAGCGAGACAGGGGGAGGGGATACGCAGTATTTT | CSETGGGDTQYF
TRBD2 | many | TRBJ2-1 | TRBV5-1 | TGCGCCAGCAGCTTGCAAGGGACTACTTACAATGAGCAGTTCTTC | CASSLQGTTYNEQFF
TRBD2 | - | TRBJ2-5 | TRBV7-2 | TGTGCCAGCAGCTCACGGCACCGACTAGCGCCTCAAGAGACCCAGTACTTC | CASSSRHRLAPQETQYF
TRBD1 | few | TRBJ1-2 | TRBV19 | TGTGCCAGTAGTGTGACAGGGGGTCCCAACTATGGCTACACCTTC | CASSVTGGPNYGYTF
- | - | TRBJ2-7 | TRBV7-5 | TGTATCTCTGGGCCAGAAGCTTACCCTCTTCCCTGGAGCTCCTACGAGCAGTACTTC | CISGPEAYPLPWSSYEQYF
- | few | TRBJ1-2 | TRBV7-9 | TGTGCCAGCAGCTCGGGGACAAGCCTGGGGAGAGGCTACACCTTC | CASSSGTSLGRGYTF
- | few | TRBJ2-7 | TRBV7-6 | TGTGCCAGCAGCTTAGACGGATTGAACGAGCAGTACTTC | CASSLDGLNEQYF
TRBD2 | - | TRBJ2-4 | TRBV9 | TGTGCCAGCAGCCCGACCCCCAAACTAGCGGGTTTAAACATTCAGTACTTC | CASSPTPKLAGLNIQYF
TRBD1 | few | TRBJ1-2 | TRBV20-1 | TGCAGTGCTAGCCCGACAGGGGGCTATGGCTACACCTTC | CSASPTGGYGYTF
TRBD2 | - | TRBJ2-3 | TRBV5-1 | TGCGCCAGCAATAGCGGGGGCGTCGCAGATACGCAGTATTTT | CASNSGGVADTQYF
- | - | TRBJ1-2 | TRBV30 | TGTGCCTGGAATGAACCCCCCGACTATGGCTACACCTTC | CAWNEPPDYGYTF